This T cell receptor (beta chain) appears in the sequencing data of a study of blood T cell repertoires in COVID-19. Some clones are missing from TCRdb's copy, which holds only in-frame ones; the method was immunoSEQ multiplex PCR. The sample yields 250,000 to 300,000 clones, roughly 85% seen once. The germline V gene encodes CDR1 LNHDA and CDR2 SQIVND (reference sequence). The V end was cut by 6 bases, the J end by 2 bases, with 17 bases between. The CDR3 sequence is 15 residues long. Sequenced input: peripheral blood. This clonotype originated in a man in his fifties or sixties who had recovered from COVID-19. The J gene is TRBJ2-7, the V gene TRBV19; maybe TRBD2 (6 bases). The CDR3 nucleotides read TGTGCCAGTAGCGTAACCGGGAGCGGCCCCTACGAGCAGTACTTC. This encodes CASSVTGSGPYEQYF.